This TCR beta chain was obtained from a study of OX40 agonist ivuxolimab in advanced cancers. Turning to the study itself: Of the participants, 40% had some prior anti-PD-1, anti-PD-L1 or anti-CTLA-4 therapy, which was allowed. Study outcomes and limitations: Expanded clones were, on average, more numerous among CD8+ T cells than CD4+.

This table comes from immunoSEQ multiplex PCR, and its TCRdb copy is limited to in-frame clones, with some not included. There are tens of thousands of clones in the sample; over 75% occur only once, and 8.5% to 14% lies in the top ten. V gave up 2 bases and J gave up 10 bases, with 11 bases separating them. The CDR3 totals 12 residues. Germline CDR1 reads ENHRY; CDR2 reads SYGVKD. On this clone: Its antigen remains unidentified.

With autoimmune disease history or systemic immunosuppression, patients were excluded. The source is an adult with an advanced solid tumor such as melanoma, head and neck, liver or kidney cancer. The chain is built from TRBV10-3 and TRBJ1-1; maybe TRBD1 (6 bases). Specimen: CD4+ or CD8+ T cells sorted from blood, collected in a trial of the OX40 agonist ivuxolimab. CDR3 residues: CAISEAGEGAFF. The CDR3 region has the DNA TGTGCCATCAGTGAGGCAGGGGAGGGAGCTTTCTTT.